The rows below give T cell receptor beta chains drawn from one sample of a study of blood T cell repertoires in COVID-19. The data were produced by immunoSEQ multiplex PCR, yet TCRdb's version contains in-frame clones alone and is incomplete. The sample includes 230,000 or so clones, under 90% of them seen just once. The sequenced material came from peripheral blood. Receptors originate from a man aged 25-45 years with active or convalescent COVID-19. The conserved cysteine and the conserved F or W are not part of the CDR3 here.

V gene	CDR3 protein
TRBV21-1	ASSKGGGRYEQY
TRBV25-1	ASRSGTENSPLH
TRBV10-3	AISATGGDQPQH
TRBV2	ASSATLGLASGGEQF
TRBV5-5	ASSLLSVEAF
TRBV11-3	ASSLGTGPAETQY
TRBV19	ASRKDRGDNSPLH
TRBV5-6	ASSETSYNEQF
TRBV30	ASDRGWGYT
TRBV25-1	ASSDQGQSYEQY
TRBV6-1	ASSVGLAGGRETQY
TRBV11-2	ASNRDTDGYT
TRBV7-2	ASSASFGGGNSPLH
TRBV10-3	AISAGTGWDTEAF
TRBV30	AVGAGGFHQPQH
TRBV28	ASSLDQRDSDYEQY
TRBV7-9	ASSLVGGFHEQF
TRBV30	AWNAGTGSYEQY
TRBV10-3	AIRSSGATDTQY
TRBV12-5	ASGYQVDDTGELF
TRBV28	ASSSGGPQDTQY
TRBV24-1	ATSDFAGGDTGELF
TRBV7-9	ASSLPRDRYEAF
TRBV15	ATSNNPPPPPTKY
TRBV19	ASSILAGGLHEQY
TRBV6-5	ASTGTPYGYT
TRBV18	ASSLAGTANNYGYT
TRBV25-1	ASSGDRGGEKLF
TRBV5-1	ASSLDQGNYGYT
TRBV5-1	ASSLGPAGNQPQH
TRBV6-5	ASSYSSFSGNTIY
TRBV5-1	ASSPDSTRDTQY
TRBV29-1	SVEGSSYEQY
TRBV18	ASSRATGGNTEAF
TRBV7-8	ASSPSNYGYT
TRBV15	ATSATGDQPQH
TRBV27	ASVFLGEGRYEQY
TRBV7-2	ASSPRTGRNSPLH
TRBV4-3	ASSPRGPQPYNEQF
TRBV5-4	ASSSGTGVTGELF
TRBV15	ATSRGHGNTIY
TRBV20-1	SAIFGEKLF
TRBV6-5	ASSYSAGRDEQF
TRBV5-1	ASSEGTGSGNTIY
TRBV7-8	ASSSQGLAQPQH
TRBV7-2	ASSSTGQNYGYT
TRBV14	ASSQVGVDTQY
TRBV29-1	SVTDRGHTEAF
TRBV7-2	ASSLTGAIGYT